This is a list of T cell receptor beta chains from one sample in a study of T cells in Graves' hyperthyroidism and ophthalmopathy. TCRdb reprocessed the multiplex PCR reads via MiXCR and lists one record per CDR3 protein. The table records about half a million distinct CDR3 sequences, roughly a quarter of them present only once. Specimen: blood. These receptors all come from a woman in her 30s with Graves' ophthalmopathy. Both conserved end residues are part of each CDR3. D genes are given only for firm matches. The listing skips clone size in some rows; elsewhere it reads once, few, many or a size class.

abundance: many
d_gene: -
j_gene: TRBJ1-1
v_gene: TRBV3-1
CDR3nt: TGTGCCAGCAGCCCTCGACCGATCACTGAAGCTTTCTTT
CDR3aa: CASSPRPITEAFF

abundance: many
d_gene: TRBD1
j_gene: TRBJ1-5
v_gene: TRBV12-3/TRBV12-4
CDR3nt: TGTGCCACCACCACAGGGGGCGGACAGCCCCAGCATTTT
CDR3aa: CATTTGGGQPQHF

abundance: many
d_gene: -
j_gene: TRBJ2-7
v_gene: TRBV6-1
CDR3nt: TGTGCCAGCAGTGAACTCAGCCCGACATACGAGCAGTACTTC
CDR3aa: CASSELSPTYEQYF

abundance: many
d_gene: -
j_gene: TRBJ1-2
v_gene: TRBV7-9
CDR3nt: TGTGCCAGCAGCTTAGAGGAGTATGGCTACACCTTC
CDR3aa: CASSLEEYGYTF

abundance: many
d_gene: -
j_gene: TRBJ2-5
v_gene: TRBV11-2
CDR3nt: TGTGCCAGCAGCTACGGGACCGCGGGACAAGAGACCCAGTACTTC
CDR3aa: CASSYGTAGQETQYF

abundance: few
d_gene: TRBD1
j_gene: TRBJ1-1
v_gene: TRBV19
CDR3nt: TGTGCCAGTAGTATGCAACAGGGGGCGACTGAAGCTTTCTTT
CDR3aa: CASSMQQGATEAFF

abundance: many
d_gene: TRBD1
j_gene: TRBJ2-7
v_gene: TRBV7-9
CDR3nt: TGTGCCAGCAGCTTAGTAGGCAGGGGGCTAGGAGAGCAGTACTTC
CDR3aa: CASSLVGRGLGEQYF

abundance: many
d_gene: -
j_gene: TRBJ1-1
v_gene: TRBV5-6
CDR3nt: TGTGCCAGCAGGGCGGTGAACACTGAAGCTTTCTTT
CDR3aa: CASRAVNTEAFF

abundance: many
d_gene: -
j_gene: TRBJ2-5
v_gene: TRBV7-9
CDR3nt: TGTGCCAGCAGCTTAGCGCAGGGGAACAAGAAGACCCAGTACTTC
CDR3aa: CASSLAQGNKKTQYF

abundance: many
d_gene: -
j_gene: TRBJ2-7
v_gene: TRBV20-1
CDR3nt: TGCAGTGCTAGAGGACCGAGAGTGGCTCTCTACGAGCAGTACTTC
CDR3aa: CSARGPRVALYEQYF

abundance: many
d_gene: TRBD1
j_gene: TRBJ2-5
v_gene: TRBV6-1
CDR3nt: TGTGCCAGCAGTGCGAAGGGGGCAGGGCAAGAGACCCAGTACTTC
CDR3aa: CASSAKGAGQETQYF

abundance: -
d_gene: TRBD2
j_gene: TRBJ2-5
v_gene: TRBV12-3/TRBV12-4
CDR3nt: TGTGCCAGCAGTTTGGTTAGCGGGGAGACCCAGTACTTC
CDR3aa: CASSLVSGETQYF

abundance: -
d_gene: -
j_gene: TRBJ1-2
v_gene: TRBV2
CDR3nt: TGTGCCAGCTTCCCCAATAACTATGGCTACACCTTC
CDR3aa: CASFPNNYGYTF

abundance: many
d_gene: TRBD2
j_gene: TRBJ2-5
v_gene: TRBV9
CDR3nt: TGTGCCAGCAGTGACTCTGGGGGGGGTGAAGAGACCCAGTACTTC
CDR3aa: CASSDSGGGEETQYF

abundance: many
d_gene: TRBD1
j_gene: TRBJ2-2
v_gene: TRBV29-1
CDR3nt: TGCAGCATCTTCAGGGGGAGAAACACCGGGGAGCTGTTTTTT
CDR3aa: CSIFRGRNTGELFF

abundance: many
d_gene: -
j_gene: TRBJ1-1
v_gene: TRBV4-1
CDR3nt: TGCGCCAGCAGCCAAGTCATCGCGGACGGAAACACTGAAGCTTTCTTT
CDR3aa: CASSQVIADGNTEAFF

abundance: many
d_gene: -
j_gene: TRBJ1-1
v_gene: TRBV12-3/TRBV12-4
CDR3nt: TGTGCCAGCAGTATCTGGGCTGACACTGAAGCTTTCTTT
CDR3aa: CASSIWADTEAFF

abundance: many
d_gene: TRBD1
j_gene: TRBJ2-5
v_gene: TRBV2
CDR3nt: TGTGCCAGCGGGACAGGGAGGGAGACCCAGTACTTC
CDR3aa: CASGTGRETQYF

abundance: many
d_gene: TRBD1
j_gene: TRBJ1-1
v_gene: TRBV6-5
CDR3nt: TGTGCCAGCAGTTCCGGGACAGGGGGCACATCGAACACTGAAGCTTTCTTT
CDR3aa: CASSSGTGGTSNTEAFF

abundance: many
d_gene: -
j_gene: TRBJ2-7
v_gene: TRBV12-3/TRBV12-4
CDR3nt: TGTGCCAGCAGTTTTTCGGGGGACCCCTACGAGCAGTACTTC
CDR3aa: CASSFSGDPYEQYF

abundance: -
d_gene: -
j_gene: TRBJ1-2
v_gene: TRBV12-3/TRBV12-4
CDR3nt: TGTGCCAGCAGTTTAGGGATAGGCCAGGGAAACGGCTACACCTTC
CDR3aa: CASSLGIGQGNGYTF

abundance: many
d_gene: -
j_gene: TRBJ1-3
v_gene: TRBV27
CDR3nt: TGTGCCAGCAGTCTAACAGTCGGCCCTGGAAACACCATATATTTT
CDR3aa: CASSLTVGPGNTIYF

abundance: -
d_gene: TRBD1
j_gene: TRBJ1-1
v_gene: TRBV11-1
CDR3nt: TGTGCCAGCAGCCACGACAGGGTCGCAGGCACTGAAGCTTTCTTT
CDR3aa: CASSHDRVAGTEAFF

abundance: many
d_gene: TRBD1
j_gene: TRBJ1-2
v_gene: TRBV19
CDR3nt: TGTGCCAGTAGTGGGCCCTTTACAGGGGCGGAAGGCTACACCTTC
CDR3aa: CASSGPFTGAEGYTF

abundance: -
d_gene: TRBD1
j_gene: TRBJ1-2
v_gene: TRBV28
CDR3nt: TGTGCCAGCAGTATCGACCGACAGGGAGAAGGCTACACCTTC
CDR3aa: CASSIDRQGEGYTF

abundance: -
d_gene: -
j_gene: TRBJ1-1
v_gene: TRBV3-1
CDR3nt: TGTGCCAGCAGCCAGTGGGGACCTGGAAAAGGTGAAGCTTTCTTT
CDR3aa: CASSQWGPGKGEAFF

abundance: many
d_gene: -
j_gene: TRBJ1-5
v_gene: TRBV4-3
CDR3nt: TGCGCCAGCAGCCAAGGTGGGGGAAGGGTTGTCAATCAGCCCCAGCATTTT
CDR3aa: CASSQGGGRVVNQPQHF

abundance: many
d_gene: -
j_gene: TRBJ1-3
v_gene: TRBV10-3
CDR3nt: TGTGCCATCAGTGATATTTTAGGAGGAAACACCATATATTTT
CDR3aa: CAISDILGGNTIYF

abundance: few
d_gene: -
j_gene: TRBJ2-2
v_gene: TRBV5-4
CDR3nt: TGTGCCAGCAGCGCCTTCGGGCTCACCGGGGAGCTGTTTTTT
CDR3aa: CASSAFGLTGELFF

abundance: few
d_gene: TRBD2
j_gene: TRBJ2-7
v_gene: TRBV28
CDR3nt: TGTGCCAGCAGCATTAGCGGGAGTTCCCACGAGCAGTACTTC
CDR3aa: CASSISGSSHEQYF

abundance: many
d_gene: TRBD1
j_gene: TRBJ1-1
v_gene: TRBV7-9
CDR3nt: TGTGCCAGCAGCGCCAGGGGGATTGACACTGAAGCTTTCTTT
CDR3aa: CASSARGIDTEAFF

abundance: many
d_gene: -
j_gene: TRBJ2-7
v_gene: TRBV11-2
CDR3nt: TGTGCCAGCAGCTTAGGTCTGTCGGGCTCCTACGAGCAGTACTTC
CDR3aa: CASSLGLSGSYEQYF

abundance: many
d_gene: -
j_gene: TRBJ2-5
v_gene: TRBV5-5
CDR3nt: TGTGCCAGCAGCTCTAGCAGCGGAGTGGAGACCCAGTACTTC
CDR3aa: CASSSSSGVETQYF

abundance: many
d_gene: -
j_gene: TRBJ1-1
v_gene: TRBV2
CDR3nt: TGTGCCAGCCTACGGGAAAGGGACACTGAAGCTTTCTTT
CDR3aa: CASLRERDTEAFF

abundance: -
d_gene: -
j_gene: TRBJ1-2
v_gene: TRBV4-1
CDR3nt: TGCGCCAGCAGCCAAGCGGGGGGTGGCTCAAATACTTATGGCTACACCTTC
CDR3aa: CASSQAGGGSNTYGYTF

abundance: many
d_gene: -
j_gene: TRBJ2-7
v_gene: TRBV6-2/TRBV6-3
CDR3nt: TGTGCCAGCAGTTCACTACAGGGTAACTCCTACGAGCAGTACTTC
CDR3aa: CASSSLQGNSYEQYF

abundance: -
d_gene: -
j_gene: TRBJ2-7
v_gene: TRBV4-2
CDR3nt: TGTGCCAGCAGCCAGCTTCAAGGTAGCGGGGGACAGGGAGAGCAGTACTTC
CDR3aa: CASSQLQGSGGQGEQYF

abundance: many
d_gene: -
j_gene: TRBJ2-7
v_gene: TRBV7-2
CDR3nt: TGTGCCAGCAGCTCCCACTCCGGGGGCTACGAGCAGTACTTC
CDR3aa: CASSSHSGGYEQYF

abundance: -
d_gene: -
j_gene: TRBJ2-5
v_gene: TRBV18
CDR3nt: TGTGCCAGCTCACCACGTGCGGGCCGCCAAGAGACCCAGTACTTC
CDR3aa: CASSPRAGRQETQYF

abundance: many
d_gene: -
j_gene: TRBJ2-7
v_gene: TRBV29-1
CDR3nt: TGCAGCGTTGAGTCGGGGGTGGACTACGAGCAGTACTTC
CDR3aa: CSVESGVDYEQYF

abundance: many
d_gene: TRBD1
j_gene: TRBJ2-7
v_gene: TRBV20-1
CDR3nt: TGCAGTGCTTCCCCGGACAGGGGAGGCTCCTACGAGCAGTACTTC
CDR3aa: CSASPDRGGSYEQYF

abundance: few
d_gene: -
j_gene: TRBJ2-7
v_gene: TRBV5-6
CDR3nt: TGTGCCAGCAGCTTGACAGTTTTTGTCGGAGAGTACGAGCAGTACTTC
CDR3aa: CASSLTVFVGEYEQYF

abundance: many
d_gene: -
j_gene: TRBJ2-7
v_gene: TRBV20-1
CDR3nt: TGCAGTGCTAGGGGTGAGCACGAGCAGTACTTC
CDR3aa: CSARGEHEQYF

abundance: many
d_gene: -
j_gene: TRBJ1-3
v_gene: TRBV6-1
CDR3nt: TGTGCCAGCAGTGAAGCACCATTCTCTGGAAACACCATATATTTT
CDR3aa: CASSEAPFSGNTIYF

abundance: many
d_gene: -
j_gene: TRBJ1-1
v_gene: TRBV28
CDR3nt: TGTGCCAGCAGTTTCAATCTGGGGGCGCGGGAAGCTTTCTTT
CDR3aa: CASSFNLGAREAFF

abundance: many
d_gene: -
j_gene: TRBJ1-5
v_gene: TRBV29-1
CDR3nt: TGCAGCGTTGTGCTGGGGGGGGATCAGCCCCAGCATTTT
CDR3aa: CSVVLGGDQPQHF

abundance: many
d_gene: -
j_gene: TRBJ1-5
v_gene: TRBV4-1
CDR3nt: TGCGCCAGCAGCCAAGAATTGGCAGTTGATAGCAATCAGCCCCAGCATTTT
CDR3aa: CASSQELAVDSNQPQHF

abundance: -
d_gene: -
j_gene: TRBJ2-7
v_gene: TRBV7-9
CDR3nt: TGTGCCAGCAGCCACCCAGGACGGGAGGAGCAGTACTTC
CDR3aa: CASSHPGREEQYF

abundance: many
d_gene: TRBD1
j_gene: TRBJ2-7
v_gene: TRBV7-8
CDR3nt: TGTGCCAGCAGCTTCCGGGCGACAGGGTATCTCTACGAGCAGTACTTC
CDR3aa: CASSFRATGYLYEQYF

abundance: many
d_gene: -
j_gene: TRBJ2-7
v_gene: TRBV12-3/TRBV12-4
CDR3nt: TGTGCCAGCAGTTCTACTAGACAGTCACTTAGGACCTACGAGCAGTACTTC
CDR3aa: CASSSTRQSLRTYEQYF

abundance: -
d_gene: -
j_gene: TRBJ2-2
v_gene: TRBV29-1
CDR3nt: TGCAGCGTCGAAGGGATTACAGTGGGGTCCGGGGAGCTGTTTTTT
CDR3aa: CSVEGITVGSGELFF

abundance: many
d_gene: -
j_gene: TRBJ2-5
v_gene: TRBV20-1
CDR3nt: TGCAGTGCTCTATATTCGGAGACCCAGTACTTC
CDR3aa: CSALYSETQYF

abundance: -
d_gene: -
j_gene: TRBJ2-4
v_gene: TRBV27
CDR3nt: TGTGCCAGCAGTTCACACCTGGTAGGGATAAACATTAAGTACTTC
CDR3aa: CASSSHLVGINIKYF

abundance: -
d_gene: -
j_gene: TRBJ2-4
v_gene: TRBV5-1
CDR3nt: TGCGCCAGCAGCTCGCAGGAAGACCTCCGCTATCGACTAGCCAAAAACATTCAGTACTTC
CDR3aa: CASSSQEDLRYRLAKNIQYF

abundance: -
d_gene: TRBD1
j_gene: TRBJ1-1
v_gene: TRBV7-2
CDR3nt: TGTGCCAGCAGCCTAAGGACAGGGTTGGGCACTGAAGCTTTCTTT
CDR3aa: CASSLRTGLGTEAFF

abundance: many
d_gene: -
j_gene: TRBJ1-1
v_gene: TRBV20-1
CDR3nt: TGCAGTGCTACTCGGGACCCGAGGCCTGAAGCTTTCTTT
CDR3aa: CSATRDPRPEAFF

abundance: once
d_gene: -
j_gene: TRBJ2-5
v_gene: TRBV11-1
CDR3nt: TGTGCCAGCAGTGATAGCCGGGTCTTATTAAGGGGAGAGACCCAGTACTTC
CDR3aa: CASSDSRVLLRGETQYF

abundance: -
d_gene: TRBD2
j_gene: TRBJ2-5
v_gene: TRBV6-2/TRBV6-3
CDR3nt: TGTGCCAGCAGTTATGAAGCGGGGGCACAAGAGACCCAGTACTTC
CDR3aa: CASSYEAGAQETQYF